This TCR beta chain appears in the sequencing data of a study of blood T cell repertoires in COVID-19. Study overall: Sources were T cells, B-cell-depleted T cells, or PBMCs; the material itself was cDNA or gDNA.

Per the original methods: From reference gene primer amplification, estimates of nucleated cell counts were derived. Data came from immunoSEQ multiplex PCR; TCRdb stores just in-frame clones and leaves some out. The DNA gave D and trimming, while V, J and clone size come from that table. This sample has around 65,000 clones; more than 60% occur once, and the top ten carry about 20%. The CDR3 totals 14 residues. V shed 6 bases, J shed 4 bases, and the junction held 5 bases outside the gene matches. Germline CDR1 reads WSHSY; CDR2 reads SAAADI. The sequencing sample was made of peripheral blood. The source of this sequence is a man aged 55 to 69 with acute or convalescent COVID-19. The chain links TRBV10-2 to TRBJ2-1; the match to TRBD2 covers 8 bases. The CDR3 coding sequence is TGCGCCAGCAGAATTAGCGGGAATTACAATGAGCAGTTCTTC. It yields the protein CASRISGNYNEQFF.